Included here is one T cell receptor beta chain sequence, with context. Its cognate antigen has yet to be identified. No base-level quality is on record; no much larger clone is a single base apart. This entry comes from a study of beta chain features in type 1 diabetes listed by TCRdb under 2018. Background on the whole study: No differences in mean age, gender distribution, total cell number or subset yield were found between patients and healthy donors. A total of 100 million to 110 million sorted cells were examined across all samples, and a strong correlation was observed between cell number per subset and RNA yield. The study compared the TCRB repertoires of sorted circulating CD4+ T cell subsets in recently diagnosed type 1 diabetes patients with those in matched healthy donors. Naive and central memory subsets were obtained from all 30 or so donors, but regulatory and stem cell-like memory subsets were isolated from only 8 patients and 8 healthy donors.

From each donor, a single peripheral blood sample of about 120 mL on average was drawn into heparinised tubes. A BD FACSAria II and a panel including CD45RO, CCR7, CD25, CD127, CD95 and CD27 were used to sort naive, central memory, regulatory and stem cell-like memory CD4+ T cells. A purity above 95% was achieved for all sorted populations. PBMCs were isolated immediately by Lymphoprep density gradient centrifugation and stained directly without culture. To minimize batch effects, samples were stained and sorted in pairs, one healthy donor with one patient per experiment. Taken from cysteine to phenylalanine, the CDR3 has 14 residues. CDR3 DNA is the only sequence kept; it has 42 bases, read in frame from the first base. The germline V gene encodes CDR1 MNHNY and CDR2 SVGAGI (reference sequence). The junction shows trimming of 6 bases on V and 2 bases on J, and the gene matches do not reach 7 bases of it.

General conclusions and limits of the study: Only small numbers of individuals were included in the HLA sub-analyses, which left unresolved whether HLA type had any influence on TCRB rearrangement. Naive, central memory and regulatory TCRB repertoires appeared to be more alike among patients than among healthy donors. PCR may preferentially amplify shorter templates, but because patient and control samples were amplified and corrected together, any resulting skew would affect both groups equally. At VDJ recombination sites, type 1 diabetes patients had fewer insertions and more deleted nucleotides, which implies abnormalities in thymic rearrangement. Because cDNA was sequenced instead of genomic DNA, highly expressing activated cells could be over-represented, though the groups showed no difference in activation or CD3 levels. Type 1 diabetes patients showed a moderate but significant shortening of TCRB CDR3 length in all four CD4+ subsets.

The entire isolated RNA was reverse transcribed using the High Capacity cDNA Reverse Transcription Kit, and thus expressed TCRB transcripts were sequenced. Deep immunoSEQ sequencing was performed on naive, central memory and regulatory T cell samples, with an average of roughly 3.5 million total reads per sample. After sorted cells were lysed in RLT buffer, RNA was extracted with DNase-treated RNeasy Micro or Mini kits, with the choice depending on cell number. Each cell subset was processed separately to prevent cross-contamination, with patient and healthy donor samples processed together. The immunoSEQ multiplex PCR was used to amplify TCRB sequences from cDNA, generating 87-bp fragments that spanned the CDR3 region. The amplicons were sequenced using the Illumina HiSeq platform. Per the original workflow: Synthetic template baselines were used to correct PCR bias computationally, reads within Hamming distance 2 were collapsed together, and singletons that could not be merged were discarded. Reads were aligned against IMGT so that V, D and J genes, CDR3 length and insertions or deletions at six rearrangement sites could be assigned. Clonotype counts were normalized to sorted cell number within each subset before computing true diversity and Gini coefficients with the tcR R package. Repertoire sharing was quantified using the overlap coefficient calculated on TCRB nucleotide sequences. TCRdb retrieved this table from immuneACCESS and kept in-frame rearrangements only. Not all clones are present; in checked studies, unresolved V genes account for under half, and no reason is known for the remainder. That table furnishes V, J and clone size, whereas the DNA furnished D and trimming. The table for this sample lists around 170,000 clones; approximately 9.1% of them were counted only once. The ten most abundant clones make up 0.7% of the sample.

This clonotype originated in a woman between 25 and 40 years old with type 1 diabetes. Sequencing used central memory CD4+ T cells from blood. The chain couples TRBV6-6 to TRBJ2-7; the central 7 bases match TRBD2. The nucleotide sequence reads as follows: TGTGCCAGCAGCCTCCTAGCGGAAGCCTACGAGCAGTACTTC. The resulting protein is CASSLLAEAYEQYF.